This T cell receptor (beta chain) was sequenced in a study of blood T cell repertoires in COVID-19. Study background: Samples of COVID-19 (acute and convalescent) were obtained from the United States, Italy and Spain. T cells, B-cell-depleted T cells, or PBMCs supplied cDNA or gDNA.

Original data processing: Estimation of nucleated cell counts relied on the amplification of reference gene primers. Assay used: immunoSEQ multiplex PCR; TCRdb lists only in-frame clones, some missing. V, J and clone size reflect that table, while D and trimming were determined from the DNA. The table includes tens of thousands of clones, approximately 75% detected once. Germline V lookup: CDR1 SNHLY, CDR2 FYNNEI. V lost 7 bases, J lost 5 bases, and 11 bases stayed unmatched. The CDR3 has 14 residues. This TCR derives from an elderly man with acute or convalescent COVID-19. The specimen was peripheral blood. V is TRBV2 and J is TRBJ2-7, with 7 bases fitting TRBD1. The CDR3 coding sequence is TGTGCCAGCACGAATAGGGACAGTGGGGACGAGCAGTACTTC. It yields the protein CASTNRDSGDEQYF.